The rows below give T cell receptor beta chains drawn from one sample of a study of T cell responses to AZD1222 COVID-19 vaccine. Here immunoSEQ multiplex PCR was the method, and the copy in TCRdb shows in-frame clones only, minus some. The data show 75,000 to 100,000 clones, with 80% to 90% seen just once and around 5.9% held by the top ten. The material was peripheral blood, obtained on day 0 of AZD1222 vaccination. Receptors originate from an adult in good health. CDR3s include the opening cysteine and the closing phenylalanine or tryptophan. Fields, in order: D gene, J gene, V gene, clone size, CDR3 DNA, CDR3 protein. The D gene is left open where the match is weak. The size field is filled for only some rows; it gives once, few, many or a size class.

NA | TRBJ1-1 | TRBV19 | NA | TGTGCCAGTAGTACGACAGCTAACACTGAAGCTTTCTTT | CASSTTANTEAFF
NA | TRBJ1-1 | TRBV9 | NA | TGTGCCAGCAGCTCCACCGGGGGGATGAACACTGAAGCTTTCTTT | CASSSTGGMNTEAFF
TRBD1 | TRBJ2-7 | TRBV10-3 | NA | TGTGCCATCAGTGTCCGGGACAGGGGGCACGAGCAGTACTTC | CAISVRDRGHEQYF
NA | TRBJ1-6 | TRBV10-1 | NA | TGCGCCAGCAGTGAAGAGGGTTTAACTTCACCCCTCCACTTT | CASSEEGLTSPLHF
NA | TRBJ2-1 | TRBV7-9 | NA | TGTGCCAGCAGCTTTAAGGATGAGCAGTTCTTC | CASSFKDEQFF
TRBD2 | TRBJ2-2 | TRBV19 | NA | TGTGCCAGTAGTGTAACGGGACTAGCGGGGGGGAACACCGGGGAGCTGTTTTTT | CASSVTGLAGGNTGELFF
TRBD2 | TRBJ2-1 | TRBV7-7 | NA | TGTGCTTGCTCAGTCGGGGCTAGCGGAGACCCTAGCAATGAGCAGTTCTTC | CACSVGASGDPSNEQFF
NA | TRBJ2-7 | TRBV20-1 | NA | TGCAGTGCTAGTAGTTACGAGCAGTACTTC | CSASSYEQYF
NA | TRBJ2-5 | TRBV11-3 | NA | TGTGCCAGCAGGGGGTACCTCGAGACCCAGTACTTC | CASRGYLETQYF
NA | TRBJ2-5 | TRBV30 | NA | TGTGCCTGGAGTGGTGGGTCCCAAGAGACCCAGTACTTC | CAWSGGSQETQYF
TRBD2 | TRBJ2-5 | TRBV29-1 | NA | TGCAGCGTTGAGGGCGGGACTAGCGGGAGAAGGGAGACCCAGTACTTC | CSVEGGTSGRRETQYF
TRBD1 | TRBJ1-1 | TRBV6-5 | NA | TGTGCCAGCAGCTACAGGGGCTTGGAAGCTTTCTTT | CASSYRGLEAFF
TRBD1 | TRBJ1-5 | TRBV7-2 | NA | TGTGCCAGCAGCTCGGGACAGGGGAAAAGACAGCCCCAGCATTTT | CASSSGQGKRQPQHF
TRBD2 | TRBJ2-3 | TRBV10-1 | NA | TGCGCCAGCAGCGACCCCCAACTAGCGAGCCCCACAGATACGCAGTATTTT | CASSDPQLASPTDTQYF
NA | TRBJ1-1 | TRBV11-3 | NA | TGTGCCAGCAGCTCCCCGCCGGGGGCTACTGAAGCTTTCTTT | CASSSPPGATEAFF
TRBD1 | TRBJ1-1 | TRBV18 | once | TGTGCCAGCTCACCACCTTCCGGGACAGCGAACACTGAAGCTTTCTTT | CASSPPSGTANTEAFF
NA | TRBJ1-1 | TRBV27 | NA | TGTGCCAGCAGTTTAGGGGGGCCCAACACTGAAGCTTTCTTT | CASSLGGPNTEAFF
NA | TRBJ2-7 | TRBV24-1 | NA | TGTGCCACCAGTGATCGGAGCGCTAGCGAGCAGTACTTC | CATSDRSASEQYF
NA | TRBJ2-2 | TRBV10-2 | once | TGCGCCAGCAGAGGGAGCACGAACACCGGGGAGCTGTTTTTT | CASRGSTNTGELFF
TRBD1 | TRBJ1-5 | TRBV18 | once | TGTGCCAGCTCACCAATCCCCGCTTTAGGCCCCGGGACAGGGTCAAATCAGCCCCAGCATTTT | CASSPIPALGPGTGSNQPQHF
NA | TRBJ2-2 | TRBV27 | NA | TGTGCCAGCAATCCGACCCTCTGGGGCACCGGGGAGCTGTTTTTT | CASNPTLWGTGELFF
TRBD1 | TRBJ2-4 | TRBV6-2/TRBV6-3 | NA | TGTGCCAGCAGTTACCGACAGGGGTTTGAATACATTCAGTACTTC | CASSYRQGFEYIQYF
NA | TRBJ1-2 | TRBV15 | NA | TGTGCCACCAGCAGAGCGACGACAGACGATGGCTACACCTTC | CATSRATTDDGYTF
TRBD1 | TRBJ1-5 | TRBV19 | NA | TGTGCCAGTAGTATAGTCCCTGGGACAGGGATTCAGCCCCAGCATTTT | CASSIVPGTGIQPQHF
NA | TRBJ2-1 | TRBV4-2 | NA | TGTGCCAGCAGGGAGAACAGTGAGCAGTTCTTC | CASRENSEQFF
NA | TRBJ1-6 | TRBV3-1/TRBV3-2 | NA | TGTGCCAGCAGCCAAGAGAGTAGGACCTCCTATAATTCACCCCTCCACTTT | CASSQESRTSYNSPLHF
NA | TRBJ1-5 | TRBV10-3 | NA | TGTGCCATCAGCGGACAGTCCAATCAGCCCCAGCATTTT | CAISGQSNQPQHF
NA | TRBJ1-6 | TRBV1 | NA | TGCACCACCATGAGGGAGGGAATGATTAATTCACCCCTCCACTTT | CTTMREGMINSPLHF
TRBD2 | TRBJ2-2 | TRBV5-6 | once | TGTGCCAGCAGCTTGGGTGTTCGTAGCGGGAGGGTCTCCGGGGAGCTGTTTTTT | CASSLGVRSGRVSGELFF
NA | TRBJ2-4 | TRBV5-4 | NA | TGTGCCAGCAGCTCTGACCTCTTTGCACGGGAAAACATTCAGTACTTC | CASSSDLFARENIQYF
NA | TRBJ2-3 | TRBV6-5 | NA | TGTGCCAGCAGGGGAAGCACAGATACGCAGTATTTT | CASRGSTDTQYF
NA | TRBJ2-2 | TRBV10-3 | NA | TGTGCCATCAGATCGGCCGGGATCGGGGAGCTGTTTTTT | CAIRSAGIGELFF
NA | TRBJ2-7 | TRBV6-1 | NA | TGTGCCAGCAGTGAAAGGGGAGGGACATACTCCTACGAGCAGTACTTC | CASSERGGTYSYEQYF
TRBD2 | TRBJ2-3 | TRBV5-1 | NA | TGCGCCAGCAGCTGGAGCGGGGGGGCCGGCGATACGCAGTATTTT | CASSWSGGAGDTQYF
NA | TRBJ2-5 | TRBV5-6 | few | TGTGCCAGCAGCTTGGCCATCGGGGCAGAGACCCAGTACTTC | CASSLAIGAETQYF
TRBD1 | TRBJ2-1 | TRBV11-2 | NA | TGTGCCAGCAGCCGGGACAGGCTCACCTACAATGAGCAGTTCTTC | CASSRDRLTYNEQFF
NA | TRBJ1-6 | TRBV7-2 | NA | TGTGCCAGCAGCTTAGCGTTGGAGGGGGGACCCCTCCACTTT | CASSLALEGGPLHF
NA | TRBJ2-5 | TRBV7-2 | NA | TGTGCCAGCAGCTTAGCGGGGCCTGTGGGGGGAAACCAAGAGACCCAGTACTTC | CASSLAGPVGGNQETQYF
TRBD1 | TRBJ1-1 | TRBV5-1 | NA | TGCGCCAGCAGACCCGGACAGGGGGCCTCGAACACTGAAGCTTTCTTT | CASRPGQGASNTEAFF
NA | TRBJ1-3 | TRBV5-6 | few | TGTGCCAGCAGCTTGGGACGGACCTCTGGAAACACCATATATTTT | CASSLGRTSGNTIYF